This T cell receptor (beta chain) was found in a study of T cells in Graves' hyperthyroidism and ophthalmopathy. This clonotype was recorded many times. RNA transcripts yielded amplified TCR beta CDR3 regions. The HTBI primer set served for first-round RT-PCR of the TCR CDR3. TCRdb recomputed calls from the multiplex PCR reads with MiXCR, one row per CDR3 protein. The data show more than 550,000 distinct CDR3 sequences, with approximately 15% seen just once and roughly a sixth held by the top ten. V lost 0 bases and J lost 0, with 10 bases in between. Germline V lookup: CDR1 DFQATT, CDR2 SNEGSKA (reference sequence). The CDR3 is made up of 15 amino acids.

This TCR was sampled from a man aged 50 to 60 with Graves' hyperthyroidism. The sample was blood. The J gene is TRBJ2-3, the V gene TRBV20-1; possibly TRBD2 for D (6 bases). CDR3 coding DNA: TGCAGTGCTAGAGATTCGCGGGATAGCACAGATACGCAGTATTTT. Its protein is CSARDSRDSTDTQYF.